This record concerns one TCR beta chain sequence. Clones were sequenced by immunoSEQ multiplex PCR, and TCRdb holds only the in-frame ones, with some missing. The sample shows 95,000 to 100,000 clones, roughly 92% of them seen only once. The data derive from a study of T cell responses to AZD1222 COVID-19 vaccine. The CDR3 runs 15 residues. V lost 3 bases and J lost 6, with 17 bases in between. The V gene's germline CDR1 is GTSNPN and CDR2 SVGIG (reference sequence). The rearrangement joins TRBV30 to TRBJ2-2; the D gene could be TRBD1 or TRBD2 (5 bases each). This sample comprised peripheral blood, obtained 28 days after the second AZD1222 dose. The clonotype was recovered from an adult who received the AZD1222 COVID-19 vaccine. Here the CDR3 reads CAWRTLERRAGELFF. CDR3 sequence (DNA): TGTGCCTGGAGGACACTAGAGCGCAGGGCCGGGGAGCTGTTTTTT. Full variable domain (rest looked up from reference TRBV30 and TRBJ2-2): SQTIHQWPATLVQPVGSPLSLECTVEGTSNPNLYWYRQAAGRGLQLLFYSVGIGQISSEVPQNLSASRPQDRQFILSSKKLLLSDSGFYLCAWRTLERRAGELFFGEGSRLTVL.